This entry describes one TCR beta chain. Donors were grouped by their self-reported clinical history. Donors of Cohort 3 who recovered were those that had two negative PCRs, clearance, or symptom resolution. Per the authors' pipeline: Reference gene primer amplification gave nucleated cell count estimates. Sequenced by immunoSEQ multiplex PCR; TCRdb stores in-frame clones only, minus some. V and J calls and clone size are given by that table; D and trimming were obtained from the DNA. Among 290,000 or so clones listed, around 90% were seen once. This specimen comes from a study of blood T cell repertoires in COVID-19. CDR1 and CDR2 (germline): MNHEY, SVGEGT. V was pared by 1 base and J by 2 bases, with 7 bases of the junction left unmatched. The CDR3 has 16 amino acids.

J is TRBJ2-5 and V is TRBV6-2 or TRBV6-3; 7 bases match TRBD2. The clonotype originates from a woman aged 30 to 39 who had recovered from COVID-19. The specimen was PBMCs or T cells enriched from blood (not recorded which). The DNA of the CDR3 is TGTGCCAGCAGTTACTATCCGGGACTAACACAAGAGACCCAGTACTTC. It yields the protein CASSYYPGLTQETQYF.